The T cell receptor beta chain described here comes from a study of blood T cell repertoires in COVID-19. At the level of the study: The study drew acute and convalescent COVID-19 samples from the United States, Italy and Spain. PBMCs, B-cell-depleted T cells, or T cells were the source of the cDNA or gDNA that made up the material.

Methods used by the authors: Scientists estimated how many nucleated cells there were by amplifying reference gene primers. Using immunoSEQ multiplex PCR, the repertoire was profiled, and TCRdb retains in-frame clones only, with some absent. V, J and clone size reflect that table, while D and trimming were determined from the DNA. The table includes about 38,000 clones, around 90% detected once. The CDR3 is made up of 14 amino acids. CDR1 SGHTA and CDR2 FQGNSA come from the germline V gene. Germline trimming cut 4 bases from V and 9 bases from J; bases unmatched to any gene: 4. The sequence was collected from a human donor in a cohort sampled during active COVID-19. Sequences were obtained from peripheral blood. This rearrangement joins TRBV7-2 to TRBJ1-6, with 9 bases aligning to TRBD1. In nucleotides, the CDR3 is TGTGCCAGCAGCTCGGACAGGGGACGTTCACCCCTCCACTTT. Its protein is CASSSDRGRSPLHF.